This T cell receptor beta chain was identified during a study of cytomegalovirus exposure and HLA in healthy donors. CDR3 length: 15 amino acids. Germline CDR1 reads SQVTM; CDR2 reads ANQGSEA. V gave up 4 bases and J gave up 5 bases; unmatched junction bases: 7. This clone came up once. Its antigen is unknown. PCR employed 60 Vbeta and 13 Jbeta primers. Measured with immunoSEQ multiplex PCR; TCRdb has only the in-frame clones, and not every one. The repertoire holds more than 110,000 clones, with about three quarters as singletons. General study points: Follow-up analysis found HLA locus-dependent TCR association rates, highest for DRB1 and lowest for HLA-C. According to a later analysis, donors in an Asian-associated ancestry cluster reportedly had fewer N-insertions than the 666-donor mean. Most TCR beta V segments were productive about 87% or about 30% of the time in an earlier analysis. More clonal expansion characterized HLA-associated TCR beta chains than equally common others in a later analysis.

The TCR sequence derives from a male donor in good health and CMV-seronegative. The rearrangement joins TRBV29-1 to TRBJ2-2, with 10 bases aligning to TRBD2. Sequenced sample: PBMCs. As DNA, the CDR3 is TGCAGCGTTGCAGCGGGGGGGCAGAGTACCGGGGAGCTGTTTTTT. It translates to CSVAAGGQSTGELFF.